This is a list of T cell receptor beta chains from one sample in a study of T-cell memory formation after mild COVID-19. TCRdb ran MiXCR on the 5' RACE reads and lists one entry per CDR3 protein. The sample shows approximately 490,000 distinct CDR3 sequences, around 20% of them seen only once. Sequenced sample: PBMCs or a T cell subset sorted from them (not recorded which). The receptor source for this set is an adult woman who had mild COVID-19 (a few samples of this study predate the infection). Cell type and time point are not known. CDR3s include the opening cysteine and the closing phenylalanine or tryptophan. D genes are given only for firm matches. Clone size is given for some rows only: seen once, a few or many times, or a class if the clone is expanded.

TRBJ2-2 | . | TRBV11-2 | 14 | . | CASSLLLGTGELFF | TGTGCCAGCAGCCTCCTGCTGGGGACCGGGGAGCTGTTTTTT
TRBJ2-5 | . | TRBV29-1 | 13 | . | CSVENGYQETQYF | TGCAGCGTTGAAAATGGGTACCAAGAGACCCAGTACTTC
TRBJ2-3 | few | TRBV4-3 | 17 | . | CASSEDPPGTSTDTQYF | TGCGCCAGCAGCGAAGACCCCCCGGGGACCAGCACAGATACGCAGTATTTT
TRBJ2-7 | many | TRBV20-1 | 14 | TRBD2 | CSARGRLAGSEQYF | TGCAGTGCTAGGGGCCGACTAGCGGGAAGTGAGCAGTACTTC
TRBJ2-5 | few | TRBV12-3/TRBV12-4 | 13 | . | CASSFQWQETQYF | TGTGCCAGCAGTTTCCAGTGGCAAGAGACCCAGTACTTC
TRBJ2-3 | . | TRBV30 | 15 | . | CAWSVGVVTTDTQYF | TGTGCCTGGAGTGTAGGTGTGGTTACCACAGATACGCAGTATTTT
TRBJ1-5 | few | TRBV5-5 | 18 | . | CASSFGWGWGYSNQPQHF | TGTGCCAGCAGCTTTGGATGGGGTTGGGGGTATAGCAATCAGCCCCAGCATTTT
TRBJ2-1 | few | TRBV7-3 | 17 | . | CASSSTTGSPRYNEQFF | TGTGCCAGCAGCTCGACAACCGGGAGCCCGCGCTACAATGAGCAGTTCTTC
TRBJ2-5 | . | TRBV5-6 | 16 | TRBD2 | CASSHQLSGGLATQYF | TGTGCCAGCAGCCACCAGTTAAGCGGGGGGCTTGCGACCCAGTACTTC
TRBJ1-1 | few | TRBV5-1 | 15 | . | CASSLGVEGATEAFF | TGCGCCAGCAGCTTGGGAGTGGAAGGAGCCACTGAAGCTTTCTTT
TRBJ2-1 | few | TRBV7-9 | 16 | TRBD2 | CASSSLPSGSYNEQFF | TGTGCCAGCAGCTCCCTCCCTAGCGGGAGTTACAATGAGCAGTTCTTC
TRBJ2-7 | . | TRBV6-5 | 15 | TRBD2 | CASSYGGGGTYEQYF | TGTGCCAGCAGTTACGGTGGCGGGGGGACCTACGAGCAGTACTTC
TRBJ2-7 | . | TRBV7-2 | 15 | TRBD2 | CASSPGGVLSYEQYF | TGTGCCAGCAGCCCTGGGGGGGTACTCTCCTACGAGCAGTACTTC
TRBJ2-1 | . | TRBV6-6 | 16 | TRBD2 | CASSPQISGSMDEQFF | TGTGCCAGCAGTCCTCAAATTAGCGGGAGTATGGATGAGCAGTTCTTC
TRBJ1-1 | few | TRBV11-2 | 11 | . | CASSLGNRAFF | TGTGCCAGCAGCTTAGGTAATAGAGCTTTCTTT